The 13 T cell receptor beta chains below were found in one sample sequenced in a study of blood T cell repertoires in COVID-19. The table came from immunoSEQ multiplex PCR; TCRdb's copy has only in-frame clones and leaves some out. The sample has approximately 240,000 clones; around nine tenths are singletons. Sequencing used peripheral blood. Every receptor here comes from a woman in her 40s who had recovered from COVID-19.

J is TRBJ1-6 and V is TRBV27; D is ambiguous. Trimming shortened V by 4 bases and J by 13 bases, and 14 bases separated the two germline ends. Germline V CDR1 and CDR2: MNHEY, SMNVEV (reference sequence). This CDR3 contains 13 residues. CDR3 residues: CASSWAQFAPLHF. The CDR3 bases are TGTGCCAGCAGTTGGGCGCAGTTTGCCCCCCTCCACTTT.

The chain is built from TRBV3-1 (or the pseudogene TRBV3-2) and TRBJ1-4, with TRBD1 identical over 7 bases. Trimming cost V 3 bases and J 7 bases; bases outside gene matches: 8. CDR1 and CDR2 from the germline V gene are LGHDT and YNNKEL (reference sequence). This CDR3 region has 15 residues. The CDR3 DNA is TGTGCCAGCAGCCAGCGGGCCCAGGGGGGTGAAAAACTGTTTTTT. Translation: CASSQRAQGGEKLFF.

The J gene is TRBJ2-1, the V gene TRBV6-6; D may be TRBD1 (5 bases). V was shortened by 2 bases and J by 3 bases, with 11 bases between the two germline ends. This CDR3 region has 15 residues. Germline assignment: CDR1 MNHNY and CDR2 SVGAGI (reference sequence). The CDR3 protein is CASSYLERGYNEQFF. Here the CDR3 DNA reads TGTGCCAGCAGTTACCTAGAAAGGGGCTACAATGAGCAGTTCTTC.

This chain links TRBV4-1 with TRBJ2-5, with TRBD1 matching 10 bases. This CDR3 region has 15 residues. The V and J ends lost 1 base and 5 bases, in that order; junction bases with no gene match: 4. Germline CDR1 MGHRA, CDR2 YSYEKL. CDR3 nucleotides: TGCGCCAGCAGCCAAGCAGGGACAGGGGTGGAGACCCAGTACTTC. It yields the protein CASSQAGTGVETQYF.

The V gene is TRBV7-9, the J gene TRBJ2-3; TRBD1 might be the D (6 bases). The germline V gene has CDR1 SEHNR and CDR2 FQNEAQ (reference sequence). This CDR3 is built from 15 residues. Between the trimmed V and J ends, which lost 5 bases and 0 bases, there was a span of 12 bases. The CDR3 DNA reads TGTGCCAGCAGCCTCACACAGGGTAGCACAGATACGCAGTATTTT. It is translated as CASSLTQGSTDTQYF.

The CDR3 nucleotides are TGTGCCTGGAGTGTACTTAGCGGGGAGCAGTTCTTC. Translating it yields CAWSVLSGEQFF. This chain links TRBV30 with TRBJ2-1; 7 nucleotides line up with TRBD2. The CDR3 runs 12 residues. CDR1 is GTSNPN and CDR2 is SVGIG in the germline V gene (reference sequence). The trim removed 0 bases at V and 10 bases at J, leaving 3 bases unmatched.

This clone was detected only once. The chain employs TRBV19 and TRBJ2-7; no clear D gene. The germline V and J ends were trimmed by 1 base and 3 bases, with 10 bases remaining between them. This CDR3 has 14 residues. In germline, CDR1 is LNHDA, CDR2 SQIVND (reference sequence). The CDR3, as DNA: TGTGCCAGTAGTATAGTCCTAGGTGGCTACGAGCAGTACTTC. This translates into CASSIVLGGYEQYF.

This sequence joins TRBV7-2 and TRBJ1-4; TRBD1 aligns across 8 bases. The CDR3 loop spans 15 amino acids. The junction had 5 bases not matched to a gene; V was cut back by 5 bases and J by 3 bases. The V gene's germline CDR1 is SGHTA and CDR2 FQGNSA. This CDR3 is CASSRVRGPNEKLFF. The CDR3 nucleotides are TGTGCCAGCAGCAGAGTCAGGGGGCCTAATGAAAAACTGTTTTTT.

The gene calls are TRBV9 and TRBJ2-2; 10 nucleotides align to TRBD1. Germline CDR1 and CDR2: SGDLS and YYNGEE. This CDR3 is built from 17 residues. J was trimmed by 6 bases and V by 4 bases; bases with no gene match: 12. The CDR3 DNA follows: TGTGCCAGCAGCCCCCCGCCACGAGACAGGGGGCCCGGGGAGCTGTTTTTT. Its translation is CASSPPPRDRGPGELFF.

The chain is built from TRBV2 and TRBJ1-5; D remains ambiguous. In germline, CDR1 is SNHLY, CDR2 FYNNEI. The germline V and J ends were trimmed by 4 bases and 1 base, with 11 bases remaining between them. The CDR3 totals 15 residues. Here the CDR3 reads CASSVEGGSNQPQHF. CDR3 DNA: TGTGCCAGCAGTGTGGAGGGAGGAAGCAATCAGCCCCAGCATTTT.

V gene TRBV30 combines with J gene TRBJ1-4, with 7 bases aligning to TRBD1. CDR1 is GTSNPN and CDR2 is SVGIG in the germline V gene (reference sequence). The CDR3 is made up of 14 amino acids. The V gene end was trimmed by 3 bases and the J gene end by 5 bases; junction bases not matched to a gene: 6. CDR3 sequence: CAWRSTGSNEKLFF. The CDR3 coding sequence is TGTGCCTGGAGATCGACAGGGTCGAATGAAAAACTGTTTTTT.

This clone was recorded a few times. The chain links TRBV3-1 (or the pseudogene TRBV3-2) to TRBJ2-7; 9 bases fit TRBD2. The CDR3 contains 16 residues. Germline loops: CDR1 LGHDT, CDR2 YNNKEL (reference sequence). Trimming removed 4 bases from V and 3 bases from J; junction bases left unmatched: 10. CDR3 nucleotides: TGTGCCAGCAGCCGTACTATATCAGCGGGGGGCTACGAGCAGTACTTC. Its protein is CASSRTISAGGYEQYF.

This chain joins TRBV19 and TRBJ2-1; D is ambiguous. This CDR3 has 12 amino acids. The V gene lost 5 bases and the J gene lost 10 bases, with 12 bases spanning the gap. Germline CDR1 is LNHDA and CDR2 is SQIVND (reference sequence). CDR3 region: CASSPTLGEQFF. The CDR3 region has the DNA TGTGCCAGTAGTCCCACCCTAGGCGAGCAGTTCTTC.